This T cell receptor beta chain was obtained from a study of T-cell reconstitution after alpha-beta-depleted transplantation in children. There are 14 residues in the CDR3. The ends were cut back, 7 bases at V and 1 base at J, with 13 bases in the middle. In germline, CDR1 is MDHEN, CDR2 SYDVKM. This clonotype was counted between two and nine times. Unique molecular identifiers were used in preparing the TCRbeta library. In TCRdb, the PCR reads were re-called with MiXCR into one record per CDR3 protein. The data show a few hundred thousand distinct CDR3 sequences, 15% to 20% seen once. Sequencing used PBMCs, mostly from graft donor cells, obtained 360 days after TCRalphabeta/CD19-depleted stem cell transplant. The chain uses TRBV28 and TRBJ1-1, with D tentatively TRBD1 (6 bases). The sequence came from a boy younger than two who had a stem cell transplant for Wiskott-Aldrich syndrome, so the T cells may come from the graft donor. For the CDR3, the DNA is TGTGCCAGCACTCGAATGGGGGCGAACACTGAAGCTTTCTTT. It yields the protein CASTRMGANTEAFF.